The clone carrying this T cell receptor (beta chain) was detected ten times or more. Its specificity is not known. Amplification of TCR alpha and beta CDR3 regions from RNA used iRepertoire nested multiplex PCR. Tissue mRNA or PBMC total RNA, about 90-400 ng, went into one-step reverse transcription and amplification. TCRdb re-called the multiplex PCR reads through MiXCR, storing one row per CDR3 protein. Of about 190,000 distinct CDR3 sequences listed, over 30% were seen once; the top ten hold around 20%. CDR1 and CDR2 (germline): MNHEY, SMNVEV (reference sequence). Trimming at V came to 2 bases and at J to 4 bases, leaving 9 bases not matched to a gene. The CDR3 contains 17 residues. This record belongs to a study of glioma-infiltrating T cells. Study-level points and caveats: Above-expected tissue-blood divergence occurred in all gliomas, most in low-grade ones. CDR3 overlap between tissue and blood was very small.

Sequencing input: glioma tissue, nonneoplastic brain tissue, or PBMCs (not recorded which). This clonotype originated in a human donor with low-grade glioma or glioblastoma, undergoing nonglioma brain surgery, or in good health (not recorded which). V usage is TRBV27 and J usage is TRBJ2-1; 9 nucleotides align to TRBD2. The CDR3 region is CASSLGRGRAFYNEQFF. In DNA form, the CDR3 reads TGTGCCAGCAGTTTAGGTCGCGGGAGGGCCTTTTACAATGAGCAGTTCTTC.